This T cell receptor (beta chain) was recovered during a study of blood T cell repertoires in COVID-19. Whole-study context: COVID-19 samples collected from the United States, Italy and Spain covered acute and convalescent phases. In each case, the material was cDNA or gDNA derived from T cells, B-cell-depleted T cells, or PBMCs.

One Seattle source followed patients from active infection through their disease course. Original processing methods: Quantification of nucleated cells was approximated via reference gene primer amplification. Assay used: immunoSEQ multiplex PCR; TCRdb lists only in-frame clones, some missing. V, J and clone size are taken as reported in that table, and D and trimming were inferred from the DNA itself. The sample shows some 270,000 clones, about four fifths of them seen only once. The CDR3 consists of 17 residues. The V and J ends lost 4 bases and 0 bases, in that order; junction bases with no gene match: 7. Germline-derived CDR1 and CDR2 are MNHEY and SMNVEV (reference sequence).

The source is a person aged 65-85 years with COVID-19, enrolled during active disease. The chain combines TRBV27 with TRBJ1-4; 8 bases fit TRBD1. The sequenced sample was peripheral blood. The CDR3 sequence is CASSSRQGRATNEKLFF. The CDR3 DNA is TGTGCCAGCAGTTCACGACAGGGGCGTGCAACTAATGAAAAACTGTTTTTT.